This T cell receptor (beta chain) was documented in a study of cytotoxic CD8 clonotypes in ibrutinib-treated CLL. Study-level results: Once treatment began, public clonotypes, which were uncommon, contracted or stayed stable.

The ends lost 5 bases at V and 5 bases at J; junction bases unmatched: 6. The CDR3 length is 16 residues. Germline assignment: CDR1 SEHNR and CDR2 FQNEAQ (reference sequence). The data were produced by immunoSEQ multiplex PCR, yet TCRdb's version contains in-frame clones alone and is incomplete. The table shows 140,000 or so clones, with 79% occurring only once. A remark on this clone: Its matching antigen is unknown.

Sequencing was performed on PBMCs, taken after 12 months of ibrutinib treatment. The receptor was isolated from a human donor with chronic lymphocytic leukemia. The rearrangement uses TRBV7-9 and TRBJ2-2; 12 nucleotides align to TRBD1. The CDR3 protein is CASSRDRGRGTGELFF. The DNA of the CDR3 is TGTGCCAGCAGCCGGGACAGGGGGCGGGGAACCGGGGAGCTGTTTTTT.